The present TCR beta chain was sequenced within a study of blood T cells in healthy people across ages. The study's findings and limits: A strong correlation was found between TCR beta diversity and the percentage of naive T cells.

It was with a sample-barcoded 5' primer and a J-beta primer mix that a second PCR of roughly 7 to 12 cycles was run. Every sample gave at least 2.5 million paired-end reads containing CDR3. Using its own MiXCR run on the 5' RACE reads, TCRdb lists one record per CDR3 protein. Of approximately 800,000 distinct CDR3 sequences detected, around 25% appear once; the ten largest clones hold around 3%. The people who gave samples were healthy Caucasians from Russia, aged roughly 6 to 95. The CDR3 spans 14 residues. Germline V CDR1 and CDR2: SGHTS, YDEGEE. After removal of 3 bases from V and 5 bases from J, the junction contained 7 bases not matched to a gene. About this clonotype: What it recognizes is unknown.

The data were also submitted as part of a second study, on T cells of mothers and their children.

The receptor was isolated from a boy between 10 and 17 years old in good health. The gene calls are TRBV5-8 and TRBJ2-7; 8 positions match TRBD1. The sample consisted of blood. The CDR3, as DNA: TGTGCCAGCAGCTATGCAGGGGGCTTAGACGAGCAGTACTTC. Protein sequence: CASSYAGGLDEQYF.